The clone carrying this TCR beta chain was observed a handful of times. The sample originates from a study of blood T cell repertoires in COVID-19. V was clipped by 3 bases and J by 5 bases, with 5 bases between them. This CDR3 has 12 residues. Germline CDR1 is LGHNT and CDR2 is FRNRAP. The assay was immunoSEQ multiplex PCR, and TCRdb's table has in-frame clones only and misses some. This sample has tens of thousands of clones, with 86% found just once. The clonotype originates from a man aged 60-69 years with active or convalescent COVID-19. Material: peripheral blood. This chain links TRBV12-5 with TRBJ1-5, with unresolved D. In DNA form, the CDR3 reads TGTGCTAGTGGTTTTACTCATCAGCCCCAGCATTTT. Translated, it gives CASGFTHQPQHF.